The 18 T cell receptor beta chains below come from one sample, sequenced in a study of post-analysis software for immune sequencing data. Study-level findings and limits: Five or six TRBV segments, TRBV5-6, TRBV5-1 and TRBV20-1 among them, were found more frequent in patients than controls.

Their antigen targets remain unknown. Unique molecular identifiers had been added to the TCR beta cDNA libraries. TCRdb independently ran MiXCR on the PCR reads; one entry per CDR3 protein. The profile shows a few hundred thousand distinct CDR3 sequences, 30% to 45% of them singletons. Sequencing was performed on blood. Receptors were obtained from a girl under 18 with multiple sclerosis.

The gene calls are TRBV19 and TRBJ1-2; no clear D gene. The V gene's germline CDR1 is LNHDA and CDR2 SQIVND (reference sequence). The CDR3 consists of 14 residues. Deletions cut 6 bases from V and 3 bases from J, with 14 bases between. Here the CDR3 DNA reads TGTGCCAGTAGAGCAATAGGTCGGCACTATGGCTACACCTTC. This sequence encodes CASRAIGRHYGYTF.

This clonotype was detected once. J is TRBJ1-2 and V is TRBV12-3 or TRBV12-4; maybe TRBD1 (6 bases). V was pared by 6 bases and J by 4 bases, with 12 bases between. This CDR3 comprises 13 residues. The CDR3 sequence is CASSGRQAYGYTF. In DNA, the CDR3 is TGTGCCAGCAGCGGGAGACAGGCCTATGGCTACACCTTC.

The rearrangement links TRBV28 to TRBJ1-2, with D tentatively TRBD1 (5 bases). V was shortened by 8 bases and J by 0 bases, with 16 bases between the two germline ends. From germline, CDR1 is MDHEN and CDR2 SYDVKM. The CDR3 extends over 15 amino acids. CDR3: CASRFRRGTNYGYTF. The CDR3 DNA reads TGTGCCAGCCGCTTCAGGAGGGGCACTAACTATGGCTACACCTTC.

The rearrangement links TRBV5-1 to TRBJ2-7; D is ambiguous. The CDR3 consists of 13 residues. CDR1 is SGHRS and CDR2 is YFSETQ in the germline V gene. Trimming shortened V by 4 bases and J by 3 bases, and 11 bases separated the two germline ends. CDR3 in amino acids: CASSPQINYEQYF. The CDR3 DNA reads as TGCGCCAGCAGCCCCCAGATAAACTACGAGCAGTACTTC.

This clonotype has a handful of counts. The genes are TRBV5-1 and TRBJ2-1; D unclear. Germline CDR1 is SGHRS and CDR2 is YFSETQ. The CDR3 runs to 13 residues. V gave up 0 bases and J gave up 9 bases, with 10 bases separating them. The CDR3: CASSLGTLVEQFF. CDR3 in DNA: TGCGCCAGCAGCTTGGGGACCCTAGTTGAGCAGTTCTTC.

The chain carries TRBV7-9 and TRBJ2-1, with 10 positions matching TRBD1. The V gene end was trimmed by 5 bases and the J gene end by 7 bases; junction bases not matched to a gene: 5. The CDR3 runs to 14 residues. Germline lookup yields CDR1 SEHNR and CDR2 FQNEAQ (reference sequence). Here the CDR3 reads CASSPPDRGNEQFF. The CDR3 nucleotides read TGTGCCAGCAGCCCCCCGGACAGGGGGAATGAGCAGTTCTTC.

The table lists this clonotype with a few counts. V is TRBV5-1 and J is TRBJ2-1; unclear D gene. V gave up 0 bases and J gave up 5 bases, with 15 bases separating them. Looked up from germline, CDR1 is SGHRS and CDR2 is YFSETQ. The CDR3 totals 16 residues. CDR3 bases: TGCGCCAGCAGCTTGGGGGTTGGCTATAACCACAATGAGCAGTTCTTC. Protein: CASSLGVGYNHNEQFF.

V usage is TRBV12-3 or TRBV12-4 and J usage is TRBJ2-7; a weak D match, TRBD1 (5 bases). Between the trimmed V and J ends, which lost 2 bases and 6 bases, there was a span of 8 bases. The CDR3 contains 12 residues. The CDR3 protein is CASSLMGPEQYF. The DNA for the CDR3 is TGTGCCAGCAGTTTAATGGGGCCCGAGCAGTACTTC.

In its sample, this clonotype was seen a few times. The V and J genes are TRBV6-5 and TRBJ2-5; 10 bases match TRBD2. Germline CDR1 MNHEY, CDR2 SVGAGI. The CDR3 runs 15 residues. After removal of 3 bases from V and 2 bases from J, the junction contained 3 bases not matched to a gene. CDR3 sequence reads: CASSYSGGFQETQYF. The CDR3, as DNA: TGTGCCAGCAGTTATAGCGGGGGGTTTCAAGAGACCCAGTACTTC.

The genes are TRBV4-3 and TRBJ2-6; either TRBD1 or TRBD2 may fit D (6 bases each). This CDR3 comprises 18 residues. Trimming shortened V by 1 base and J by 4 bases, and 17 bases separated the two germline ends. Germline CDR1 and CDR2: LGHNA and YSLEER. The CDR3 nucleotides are TGCGCCAGCAGCCAAGGCGGGAACAGGGTCGCAGGGGCCAACGTCCTGACTTTC. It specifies CASSQGGNRVAGANVLTF.

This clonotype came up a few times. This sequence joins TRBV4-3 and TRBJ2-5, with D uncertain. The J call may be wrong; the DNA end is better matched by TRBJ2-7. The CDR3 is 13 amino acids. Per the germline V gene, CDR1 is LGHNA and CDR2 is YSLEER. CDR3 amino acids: CASSQIQSDEQYF. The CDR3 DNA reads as TGCGCCAGCAGCCAAATACAGAGTGACGAGCAGTACTTC.

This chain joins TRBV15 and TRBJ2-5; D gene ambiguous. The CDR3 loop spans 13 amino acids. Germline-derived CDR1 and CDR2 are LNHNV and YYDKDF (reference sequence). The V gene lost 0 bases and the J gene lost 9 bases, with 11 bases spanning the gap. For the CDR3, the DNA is TGTGCCACCAGCAGAGATTATGTGACCCCCCAGTACTTC. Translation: CATSRDYVTPQYF.

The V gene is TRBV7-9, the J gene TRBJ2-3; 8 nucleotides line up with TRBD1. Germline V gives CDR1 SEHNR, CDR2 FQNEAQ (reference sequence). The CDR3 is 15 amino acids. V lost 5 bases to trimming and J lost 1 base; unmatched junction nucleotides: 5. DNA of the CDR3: TGTGCCAGCAGCCCGAAGGGACAGGGCACAGATACGCAGTATTTT. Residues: CASSPKGQGTDTQYF.

The CDR3: CASSLLGGLASDTQYF. CDR3 nucleotide sequence: TGTGCCAGCAGCTTATTAGGGGGACTAGCTTCAGATACGCAGTATTTT. This chain connects TRBV13 to TRBJ2-3; 9 positions agree with TRBD2. J was trimmed by 4 bases and V by 2 bases; bases with no gene match: 7. Germline values: CDR1 PRHDT, CDR2 FYEKMQ (reference sequence). This CDR3 is built from 16 residues.

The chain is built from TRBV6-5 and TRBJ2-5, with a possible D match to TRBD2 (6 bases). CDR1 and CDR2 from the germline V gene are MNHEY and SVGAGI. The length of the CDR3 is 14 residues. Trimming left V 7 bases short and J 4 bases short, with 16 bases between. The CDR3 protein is CASTETRGRETQYF. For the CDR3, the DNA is TGTGCCAGCACTGAGACACGGGGGAGAGAGACCCAGTACTTC.

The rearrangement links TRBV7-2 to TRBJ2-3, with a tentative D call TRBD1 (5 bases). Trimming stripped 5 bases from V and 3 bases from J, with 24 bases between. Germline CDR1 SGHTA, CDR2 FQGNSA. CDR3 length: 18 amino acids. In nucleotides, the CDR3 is TGTGCCAGCAGCGTAGGGGTGGGCAGTAGGGGCCTGACAGATACGCAGTATTTT. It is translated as CASSVGVGSRGLTDTQYF.

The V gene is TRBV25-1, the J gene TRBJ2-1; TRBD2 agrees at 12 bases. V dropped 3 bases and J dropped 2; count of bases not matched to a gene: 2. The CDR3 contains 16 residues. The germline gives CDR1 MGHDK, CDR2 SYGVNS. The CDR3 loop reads CASSDWTSGAYNEQFF. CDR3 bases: TGTGCCAGCAGTGATTGGACTAGCGGGGCCTACAATGAGCAGTTCTTC.

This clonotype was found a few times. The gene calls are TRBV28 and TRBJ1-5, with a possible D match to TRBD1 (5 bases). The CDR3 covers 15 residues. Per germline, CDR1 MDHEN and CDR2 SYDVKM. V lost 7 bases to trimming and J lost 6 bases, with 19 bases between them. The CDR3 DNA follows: TGTGCCAGCACCCCCGGGGGGGTCACCCCTCAGCCCCAGCATTTT. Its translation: CASTPGGVTPQPQHF.